This T cell receptor (beta chain) originates from a study of CD8 T cells in Susac syndrome (dated by TCRdb to about 2019). Notes on the research overall: Repertoire sequencing was used to test whether CD8+ T cell activation and differentiation in Susac syndrome was antigen driven. CD8+ T cell repertoire clonality was compared between about a dozen healthy donors, approximately 14 Susac syndrome patients and roughly 15 multiple sclerosis patients. Results and caveats for the whole study, not just this receptor: The number of individuals in the TCR sequencing and HLA analysis was acknowledged as relatively small.

The junction carries 18 bases between V and J, which are trimmed by 8 bases and 5 bases respectively. Inclusive of the bounding cysteine and phenylalanine, the CDR3 is 14 residues long. Left in the record is the CDR3 DNA by itself, 42 bases read in frame from the first base. CDR1 is given as MNHEY and CDR2 as SMNVEV, both from the germline V gene (reference sequence). Note on this clonotype: The target of this receptor is not known. No qualities accompany the bases; no much larger clone lies one base away.

Peripheral blood CD8+ and CD4+ T cells from healthy donors, Susac syndrome patients and multiple sclerosis patients were profiled by high-throughput TCR beta sequencing. Treatment-naive patients with stable or active relapsing-remitting disease fulfilling revised McDonald criteria were used as multiple sclerosis controls. Bulk CD8+ and CD4+ T cells were purified by magnetic negative isolation, whereas CD8+ TEMRA cells were enriched by FACS. Blood was drawn into EDTA tubes, processed within 24 hours, and PBMCs were isolated by density gradient centrifugation. PBMCs intended for TCR sequencing were frozen in liquid nitrogen and were later thawed in a 37 degrees C water bath. The sorted or isolated CD4+, CD8+ and CD8+ TEMRA cells reached a purity of at least 90%. RNA was extracted with the RNeasy kit and roughly 0.45 to 1 ug was reverse transcribed using random hexamers. The immunoSEQ multiplex PCR assay, covering 54 Vbeta and 13 Jbeta segments, was used to amplify TCR beta CDR3 regions. PCR amplification bias was corrected by using a synthetic template baseline for primer optimization and computational correction. Per the original workflow: Reads were annotated to V, D and J genes per IMGT and analyzed with immunoSEQ Analyzer, keeping only productive sequences. To calculate clonality, Shannon entropy was normalized by log2 of the number of productive unique sequences and then subtracted from one. Public and private clones were assessed among the 100 most prevalent clones of each patient and control. Clones were defined as Susac-specific when absent from the healthy and MS cohorts, from fewer than 1,300 published viral clones and from other ImmuneACCESS disease sequences. TCRdb's own reprocessing of the public reads used fastp at Q25 and MiXCR and kept productive beta chains. Entries are consolidated by CDR3 protein sequence, retaining the most common genes and DNA. For this entry, the V and J calls and clone size follow TCRdb and not the study's own pipeline. The sample table holds around 190,000 distinct CDR3 sequences, of which around 96% were seen once. The ten top clones hold about 0.15% of the sample.

This TCR was sampled from a human donor with multiple sclerosis. Sequencing was performed on CD8+ T cells from PBMCs. The sequence is built from TRBV27 and TRBJ2-5, with TRBD1 perhaps the D gene, on 5 matching bases. The CDR3 loop reads CASGRVIGRETQYF. The sequenced DNA: TGTGCCAGCGGCAGGGTAATTGGTCGGGAGACCCAGTACTTC.